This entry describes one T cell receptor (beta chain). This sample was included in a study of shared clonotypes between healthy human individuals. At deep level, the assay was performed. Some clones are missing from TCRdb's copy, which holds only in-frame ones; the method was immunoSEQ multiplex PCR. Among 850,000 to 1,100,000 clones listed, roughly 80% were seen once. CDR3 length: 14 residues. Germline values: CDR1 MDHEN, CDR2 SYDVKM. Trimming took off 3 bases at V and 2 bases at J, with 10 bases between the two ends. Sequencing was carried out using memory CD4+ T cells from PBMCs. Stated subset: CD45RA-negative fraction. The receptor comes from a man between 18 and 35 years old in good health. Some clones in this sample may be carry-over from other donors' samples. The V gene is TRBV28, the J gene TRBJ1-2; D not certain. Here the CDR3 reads CASSFGPFNYGYTF. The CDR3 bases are TGTGCCAGCAGTTTCGGTCCCTTCAACTATGGCTACACCTTC.